These T cell receptor beta chains were read from a single sample in a study of identifying expanded T cells in peripheral blood. The repertoire was sequenced with immunoSEQ multiplex PCR; TCRdb's copy has only in-frame clones and lacks some. Among more than 85,000 clones, approximately 90% were seen once, and the ten largest hold roughly 13%. The specimen sequenced was blood. The origin of the receptors is a person aged 18-70 years in good health. The CDR3 runs from the conserved cysteine through the conserved F or W. The D gene is left open where the match is weak. Clone size is not always given. Where it is, it says once, few, many or a class for expanded clones.

>TRBJ2-6|TRBV7-2|once|TRBD1
CASNTGGSGANVLTF
TGTGCCAGTAATACAGGGGGCTCTGGGGCCAACGTCCTGACTTTC
>TRBJ1-2|TRBV6-6|once|TRBD1
CASRLGQGVYYGYTF
TGTGCCAGCAGATTAGGACAGGGAGTTTACTATGGCTACACCTTC
>TRBJ2-2|TRBV4-1|.|TRBD1
CASMKGDRGTDTGELFF
TGCGCCAGCATGAAAGGGGACAGGGGGACCGACACCGGGGAGCTGTTTTTT
>TRBJ2-1|TRBV2|.|.
CASSPVRGSYNEQFF
TGTGCCAGCAGCCCCGTCAGGGGCTCCTACAATGAGCAGTTCTTC
>TRBJ2-1|TRBV5-1|.|.
CASSFGLPSINEQFF
TGCGCCAGCAGCTTCGGACTACCTTCCATCAATGAGCAGTTCTTC
>TRBJ2-3|TRBV30|.|.
CAWGAGRRDTQYF
TGTGCCTGGGGGGCAGGGCGGAGAGATACGCAGTATTTT
>TRBJ2-7|TRBV20-1|many|.
CSAAFAEQYF
TGCAGTGCTGCCTTTGCGGAGCAGTACTTC
>TRBJ2-3|TRBV7-2|.|TRBD1
CASSPEKQGTQYF
TGTGCCAGCAGCCCGGAAAAACAGGGGACGCAGTATTTT
>TRBJ2-3|TRBV7-2|once|.
CASSFEGEDTQYF
TGTGCCAGCAGCTTTGAAGGGGAAGATACGCAGTATTTT
>TRBJ1-3|TRBV6-1|.|.
CASSEVGTTIYF
TGTGCCAGCAGTGAAGTTGGCACCACCATATATTTT
>TRBJ1-4|TRBV7-9|.|.
CASSLDGRTNEKLFF
TGTGCCAGCAGCTTAGACGGAAGGACTAATGAAAAACTGTTTTTT
>TRBJ1-1|TRBV11-3|.|TRBD1
CASSLETGGDVTEAFF
TGTGCCAGCAGCTTAGAGACAGGGGGAGACGTCACTGAAGCTTTCTTT
>TRBJ1-5|TRBV19|.|.
CATLRVPGGNQPQHF
TGTGCCACCCTTCGGGTGCCTGGGGGCAATCAGCCCCAGCATTTT
>TRBJ2-7|TRBV2|.|.
CASTPGGISGEQYF
TGTGCCAGCACCCCAGGGGGGATTTCGGGCGAGCAGTACTTC
>TRBJ2-3|TRBV29-1|.|.
CSVPGTASTDTQYF
TGCAGCGTTCCTGGGACGGCTAGCACAGATACGCAGTATTTT
>TRBJ2-1|TRBV5-1|.|.
CASSHVNNEQFF
TGCGCCAGCAGCCACGTTAACAATGAGCAGTTCTTC
>TRBJ2-7|TRBV6-6|.|.
CASSKSTYEQYF
TGTGCCAGCAGTAAATCGACCTACGAGCAGTACTTC
>TRBJ1-2|TRBV20-1|.|.
CSASASYGYTF
TGCAGTGCTAGTGCGAGCTATGGCTACACCTTC
>TRBJ2-7|TRBV7-9|.|TRBD1
CASSPQTGVHEQYF
TGTGCCAGCAGCCCCCAGACAGGGGTCCACGAGCAGTACTTC
>TRBJ2-7|TRBV5-8|.|.
CASSFLYEQYF
TGTGCCAGCAGCTTTCTATACGAGCAGTACTTC
>TRBJ2-7|TRBV7-7|.|.
CASSPLPGEQYF
TGTGCCAGCAGCCCCCTCCCAGGGGAGCAGTACTTC
>TRBJ2-2|TRBV19|once|.
CASSDYSNTGELFF
TGTGCCAGTAGTGACTATTCGAACACCGGGGAGCTGTTTTTT
>TRBJ2-2|TRBV7-9|.|.
CASSWGTITTGELFF
TGTGCCAGCAGCTGGGGGACAATTACCACCGGGGAGCTGTTTTTT
>TRBJ2-3|TRBV30|.|.
CAWSRVSSTDTQYF
TGTGCCTGGAGTCGAGTTTCTAGCACAGATACGCAGTATTTT
>TRBJ1-1|TRBV28|.|TRBD1
CASSPGQLNTEAFF
TGTGCCAGCAGCCCGGGACAGTTGAACACTGAAGCTTTCTTT
>TRBJ2-7|TRBV5-1|.|.
CASSLGQAQYF
TGCGCCAGCAGCTTGGGTCAGGCGCAGTACTTC
>TRBJ1-2|TRBV5-1|.|TRBD1
CASSPGQGYGYTF
TGCGCCAGCAGCCCCGGACAGGGCTATGGCTACACCTTC
>TRBJ2-6|TRBV15|.|.
CATSRGPRSGANVLTF
TGTGCCACCAGCAGAGGGCCTCGCTCTGGGGCCAACGTCCTGACTTTC
>TRBJ1-5|TRBV2|.|.
CASSGAGRNQPQHF
TGTGCCAGCAGTGGTGCAGGACGCAATCAGCCCCAGCATTTT
>TRBJ1-2|TRBV25-1|.|TRBD1
CASSGVTSRGNYGYTF
TGTGCCAGCAGTGGAGTAACGAGCAGGGGGAACTATGGCTACACCTTC
>TRBJ2-7|TRBV6-5|.|.
CASSRTGSEQYF
TGTGCCAGCAGCCGCACCGGGTCCGAGCAGTACTTC
>TRBJ2-1|TRBV1|few|.
CTSSQVVLRKRLVVFSDLDEQFF
TGCACCAGCAGCCAGGTAGTTTTGAGGAAAAGGTTAGTTGTGTTCTCCGATCTCGATGAGCAGTTCTTC
>TRBJ1-2|TRBV19|.|.
CASSTQPGHSTF
TGTGCCAGTAGTACCCAGCCAGGCCACTCCACCTTC
>TRBJ1-1|TRBV5-1|.|.
CASSLEGGLVNTEAFF
TGCGCCAGCAGCTTGGAGGGCGGGTTAGTGAACACTGAAGCTTTCTTT
>TRBJ2-3|TRBV11-2|few|TRBD2
CASSSRGLAVTDTQYF
TGTGCCAGCAGCTCGAGGGGACTAGCGGTCACAGATACGCAGTATTTT
>TRBJ1-2|TRBV4-3|.|.
CASSPGTSNYGYTF
TGCGCCAGCAGCCCAGGGACCTCTAACTATGGCTACACCTTC
>TRBJ1-2|TRBV15|.|.
CATSRDIGYGYTF
TGTGCCACCAGCAGAGATATCGGCTATGGCTACACCTTC
>TRBJ1-2|TRBV11-2|.|.
CASNEVRNYGYTF
TGTGCCAGCAACGAGGTTAGGAACTATGGCTACACCTTC
>TRBJ2-3|TRBV11-2|.|.
CASSLDEGTDTQYF
TGTGCCAGCAGCTTAGATGAGGGCACAGATACGCAGTATTTT
>TRBJ1-2|TRBV4-1|.|.
CASSQEVGGPSGYTF
TGCGCCAGCAGCCAAGAGGTTGGAGGGCCCTCTGGCTACACCTTC
>TRBJ1-4|TRBV18|.|.
CASSPRRQPGTNEKLFF
TGTGCCAGCTCACCACGACGTCAACCCGGGACTAATGAAAAACTGTTTTTT
>TRBJ1-5|TRBV28|.|.
CASIEQGNQPQHF
TGTGCCAGCATAGAACAGGGCAATCAGCCCCAGCATTTT
>TRBJ1-1|TRBV6-1|.|.
CASSEEVDTEAFF
TGTGCCAGCAGTGAGGAGGTTGACACTGAAGCTTTCTTT
>TRBJ1-2|TRBV7-9|.|TRBD1
CASSPGTVANYGYTF
TGTGCCAGCAGCCCAGGGACAGTAGCCAACTATGGCTACACCTTC
>TRBJ2-2|TRBV7-8|.|.
CASSLGQGFGGELFF
TGTGCCAGCAGCTTAGGTCAGGGGTTTGGCGGGGAGCTGTTTTTT
>TRBJ2-7|TRBV2|.|.
CASSESLVASYEQYF
TGTGCCAGCAGTGAATCGTTGGTAGCGAGCTACGAGCAGTACTTC
>TRBJ2-2|TRBV7-2|.|.
CASSLSYTGELFF
TGTGCCAGCAGCCTCAGTTACACCGGGGAGCTGTTTTTT
>TRBJ2-7|TRBV4-2|.|.
CASSQGTQQDYEQYF
TGTGCCAGCAGCCAAGGGACGCAACAAGACTACGAGCAGTACTTC
>TRBJ1-1|TRBV4-2|.|.
CASSPGLGGTEAFF
TGTGCCAGCAGCCCGGGGCTCGGGGGCACTGAAGCTTTCTTT
>TRBJ2-7|TRBV6-5|.|TRBD1
CASSPRTGPYEQYF
TGTGCCAGCAGCCCGCGGACAGGTCCGTACGAGCAGTACTTC
>TRBJ1-1|TRBV18|.|.
CASSPPGGLNTEAFF
TGTGCCAGCTCACCGCCCGGCGGGTTAAACACTGAAGCTTTCTTT
>TRBJ2-2|TRBV5-4|.|TRBD1
CASSSPGTEDGELFF
TGTGCCAGCAGCTCCCCCGGGACAGAGGATGGGGAGCTGTTTTTT
>TRBJ2-1|TRBV5-1|.|.
CASRQGLWGDEQFF
TGCGCCAGCAGACAGGGACTCTGGGGGGATGAGCAGTTCTTC
>TRBJ1-2|TRBV18|.|TRBD1
CASSPDRGDGYTF
TGTGCCAGCTCACCGGACAGGGGGGATGGCTACACCTTC